These 18 T cell receptor beta chains were all obtained from the same sample, sequenced in a study of blood T cells in healthy people across ages (dated by TCRdb to the mid-2010s). The library was obtained by 5' RACE. For sequencing, an Illumina HiSeq 2500 was employed. The second PCR ran for about 7 to 11 cycles and used a J-beta primer mix along with a sample-barcoded 5' primer. TCRdb reran the public reads through fastp at Q25 and MiXCR, keeping productive beta chains. Under each unique CDR3 protein, matching rows form one entry showing the most common genes and DNA. The sample records about 650,000 distinct CDR3 sequences, 32% of which are singletons. Together, the top ten hold approximately 15% of the sample. Sequenced material: blood. The origin of the receptors is a woman of 80 years or more in good health. Donor details come from another sample of the same person, matched by shared clones.

This clonotype was detected many times. V gene TRBV20-1 combines with J gene TRBJ2-5, with TRBD2 matching over 9 bases. The J segment lost 4 bases and the V segment lost 5 bases, leaving 8 bases of the junction unmatched. The CDR3 consists of 14 residues. Germline V gene sequence: CDR1 DFQATT, CDR2 SNEGSKA (reference sequence). The CDR3 DNA follows: TGCAGTGCTCCCTTCGCGGGGGGGCCAGAGACCCAGTACTTC. This translates into CSAPFAGGPETQYF.

This clonotype was detected only a few times. The chain joins TRBV7-2 to TRBJ2-5; 10 bases are shared with TRBD2. Germline lookup yields CDR1 SGHTA and CDR2 FQGNSA. After removal of 5 bases from V and 7 bases from J, the junction contained 13 bases not matched to a gene. This CDR3 comprises 16 residues. The CDR3 spells CASSVDSGGAGVTQYF. CDR3 DNA sequence: TGTGCCAGCAGCGTAGACAGCGGGGGGGCCGGGGTGACCCAGTACTTC. Full variable domain (rest looked up from reference TRBV7-2 and TRBJ2-5): GAGVSQSPSNKVTEKGKDVELRCDPISGHTALYWYRQSLGQGLEFLIYFQGNSAPDKSGLPSDRFSAERTGGSVSTLTIQRTQQEDSAVYLCASSVDSGGAGVTQYFGPGTRLLVL.

This clonotype came up a few times. The J gene is TRBJ2-2, the V gene TRBV6-1, with 13 bases aligning to TRBD2. The ends lost 4 bases at V and 4 bases at J; junction bases unmatched: 3. The CDR3 contains 16 residues. Germline V lookup: CDR1 MNHNS, CDR2 SASEGT. In nucleotides, the CDR3 is TGTGCCAGCAGTGCGACTAGCGGGGGGTTCACCGGGGAGCTGTTTTTT. It is translated as CASSATSGGFTGELFF.

In this sample, this clonotype turned up a few times. The chain is built from TRBV29-1 and TRBJ2-7; D may be TRBD2 (6 bases). V was trimmed by 5 bases and J by 0 bases, leaving 11 bases between them. CDR3 length equals 13 residues. In germline, CDR1 is SQVTM, CDR2 ANQGSEA. CDR3 DNA sequence: TGCAGCGTTTCTAGCGCGAGCTCCTACGAGCAGTACTTC. It is translated as CSVSSASSYEQYF.

At least ten counts were recorded for this clonotype. This sequence joins TRBV7-2 and TRBJ1-1, with TRBD1 as a possible D gene (5 bases). The germline V and J ends were trimmed by 0 bases and 6 bases, with 14 bases remaining between them. The germline V gene has CDR1 SGHTA and CDR2 FQGNSA. The CDR3 contains 15 residues. CDR3 nucleotide sequence: TGTGCCAGCAGCTTAGCGCTTCTGGGGGGTTCTGAAGCTTTCTTT. Translating it yields CASSLALLGGSEAFF.

The V and J genes are TRBV4-3 and TRBJ2-2; D possibly corresponds to TRBD2 (6 bases). Germline V gives CDR1 LGHNA, CDR2 YSLEER. This CDR3 is built from 15 residues. The V end lost 6 bases, the J end lost 2 bases, and 13 bases lay between the germline ends. The CDR3 bases are TGCGCCAGCAGTCCCGGGGGTTTCAACACCGGGGAGCTGTTTTTT. Encoded protein: CASSPGGFNTGELFF.

In this sample, this clonotype turned up a few times. The chain employs TRBV14 and TRBJ2-1, with TRBD2 matching 7 bases. Losses at the gene ends were 1 base for V and 1 base for J; bases not matched to a gene: 4. The CDR3 contains 16 residues. Looked up from germline, CDR1 is SGHDN and CDR2 is FVKESK. CDR3 DNA sequence: TGTGCCAGCAGCCAAGCGGTCGGGGGGTCCTACAATGAGCAGTTCTTC. Translating it yields CASSQAVGGSYNEQFF. The whole variable domain, filled in from reference TRBV14 and TRBJ2-1, reads EAGVTQFPSHSVIEKGQTVTLRCDPISGHDNLYWYRRVMGKEIKFLLHFVKESKQDESGMPNNRFLAERTGGTYSTLKVQPAELEDSGVYFCASSQAVGGSYNEQFFGPGTRLTVL.

The sample holds many counts of this clonotype. The rearrangement joins TRBV9 to TRBJ1-2; the D is unclear. The CDR3 length is 13 residues. Looked up from germline, CDR1 is SGDLS and CDR2 is YYNGEE. V was trimmed by 0 bases and J by 4 bases, leaving 7 bases between them. As DNA, the CDR3 is TGTGCCAGCAGCGTAGGGGGATCCTATGGCTACACCTTC. It specifies CASSVGGSYGYTF.

This clonotype was recorded many times. This chain connects TRBV30 to TRBJ1-2; the D gene is possibly TRBD1 (5 bases). CDR3 length: 13 amino acids. V was trimmed by 1 base and J by 8 bases, leaving 14 bases between them. Germline lookup yields CDR1 GTSNPN and CDR2 SVGIG (reference sequence). The CDR3 DNA reads TGTGCCTGGAGTGCCAGGGCCCGCGGGGGCTACACCTTC. This encodes CAWSARARGGYTF. Filled out from reference TRBV30 and TRBJ1-2, the complete variable domain reads SQTIHQWPATLVQPVGSPLSLECTVEGTSNPNLYWYRQAAGRGLQLLFYSVGIGQISSEVPQNLSASRPQDRQFILSSKKLLLSDSGFYLCAWSARARGGYTFGSGTRLTVV.

This clonotype was seen at least ten times. This sequence joins TRBV7-9 and TRBJ2-1; D is possibly TRBD2 (7 bases). This CDR3 is 16 amino acids long. The germline V gene has CDR1 SEHNR and CDR2 FQNEAQ (reference sequence). The ends were cut back, 2 bases at V and 1 base at J, with 12 bases in the middle. The CDR3 reads CASSLRGGGSYNEQFF. CDR3 DNA sequence: TGTGCCAGCAGCTTAAGGGGGGGGGGGTCCTACAATGAGCAGTTCTTC.

The gene calls are TRBV6-2 or TRBV6-3 and TRBJ2-6; either TRBD1 or TRBD2 may fit D (5 bases each). Looked up from germline, CDR1 is MNHEY and CDR2 is SVGEGT. There are 15 residues in the CDR3. Trimming stripped 5 bases from V and 2 bases from J, with 10 bases between. CDR3 nucleotides: TGTGCCAGCAGTGATATGGGGGCTGGGGCCAACGTCCTGACTTTC. It yields the protein CASSDMGAGANVLTF.

The table lists this clonotype with many counts. V is TRBV5-4 and J is TRBJ2-1; no firm D call. The CDR3 loop spans 15 amino acids. The germline V gene encodes CDR1 SGHNT and CDR2 YYREEE (reference sequence). The germline V and J ends were trimmed by 4 bases and 0 bases, with 11 bases remaining between them. CDR3 sequence (DNA): TGTGCCAGCAGCCCGCAGATAAACTCCTACAATGAGCAGTTCTTC. Translating gives CASSPQINSYNEQFF.

Turning to this clonotype: One end of the junction fails to match germline, which may point to a read error. CDR3 nucleotides: TGTGCCAGCAGCCCCAATGCCGGGGGACGAACGGCCAACGTCCGGACTTTC. Its protein is CASSPNAGGRTANVRTF. V is TRBV3-1 and J is TRBJ2-6; tentative D call: TRBD2 (6 bases). CDR3 length equals 17 residues. Looked up from germline, CDR1 is LGHDT and CDR2 is YNNKEL (reference sequence).

As regards this clonotype: Being one base from a much bigger clone, this may be a read error. The rearrangement joins TRBV5-1 to TRBJ1-4; 9 bases map to TRBD1. Unmatched junction bases numbered 13, after V lost 3 bases and J lost 1 base. Looked up from germline, CDR1 is SGHRS and CDR2 is YFSETQ. This CDR3 has 19 residues. The CDR3 sequence is CASSSRPGTGIGTNEKLFF. CDR3 coding DNA: TGCGCCAGCAGCTCGCGCCCCGGGACAGGGATAGGAACTAATGAAAAACTGTTTTTT.

This clonotype was detected many times. This chain's CDR3 is CASSQLPVASPKNIQYF. In nucleotides, the CDR3 is TGCGCCAGCAGCCAACTACCAGTTGCCTCCCCCAAAAACATTCAGTACTTC. The rearrangement links TRBV4-3 to TRBJ2-4, with D unresolved. Looked up from germline, CDR1 is LGHNA and CDR2 is YSLEER. CDR3 length: 17 residues. The V gene lost 2 bases and the J gene lost 2 bases, with 16 bases spanning the gap.

This clonotype was seen many times. V and J are TRBV5-1 and TRBJ2-7; D is perhaps TRBD1 or TRBD2 (5 bases each). Trimming stripped 0 bases from V and 3 bases from J, with 10 bases between. Germline V gives CDR1 SGHRS, CDR2 YFSETQ. The CDR3 has 14 amino acids. The DNA of the CDR3 is TGCGCCAGCAGCTTGGCTGGGGACCTCTACGAGCAGTACTTC. It specifies CASSLAGDLYEQYF.

This clonotype was seen a handful of times. This may stem from a read error, because a much larger clone lies one nucleotide away. This chain uses TRBV28 with TRBJ2-1; no reliable D call. The DNA end lines up better with TRBJ2-7; the J call may be wrong. The CDR3 is 16 residues long. Germline V gene lookup returns CDR1 MDHEN and CDR2 SYDVKM. CDR3 amino acids: CASSLVGNPTYNEQYF. In DNA, the CDR3 is TGTGCCAGCAGTTTGGTTGGTAACCCGACCTACAATGAGCAGTACTTC.

This clonotype appeared many times. This chain connects TRBV11-2 to TRBJ2-3; 10 nucleotides align to TRBD2. CDR3 length: 19 amino acids. Per germline, CDR1 SGHAT and CDR2 FQNNGV. After removal of 1 base from V and 0 bases from J, the junction contained 10 bases not matched to a gene. CDR3 nucleotide sequence: TGTGCCAGCAGCTTAGTCTTCGCGCTAGCGGGGGAAAGCACAGATACGCAGTATTTT. Protein product: CASSLVFALAGESTDTQYF.